Below are 5 T cell receptor beta chains sequenced from a single sample in a study of CD8+CD57+ T cells in acquired aplastic anemia. Genomic DNA acted as the template from which TCR beta VDJ combination and CDR3 sequence profiling were carried out. A single record per CDR3 protein comes from TCRdb applying MiXCR to the reads. The repertoire holds hundreds of thousands of distinct CDR3 sequences, with around 68% as singletons. Sequencing was done on a sample of sorted CD4+, CD8+, or CD8+CD57+ T cells (not recorded which) from PBMCs. These receptors came from a human donor in good health, serving as a control.

CDR3 amino acids: CASSAGRSEVLGGGTDTQYF. CDR3 bases: TGTGCCAGCAGCGCAGGCCGCAGCGAGGTTCTAGGGGGGGGCACAGATACGCAGTATTTT. V gene TRBV9 combines with J gene TRBJ2-3; tentatively, D is TRBD2 (7 bases). V dropped 3 bases and J dropped 1 base, with 27 bases sitting between them. The germline CDR1 and CDR2 sequences are SGDLS and YYNGEE. CDR3 size: 20 residues.

As to this clonotype: The germline gene is not matched at one end of the junction; a read error may be the cause. V is TRBV13 and J is TRBJ2-5, with 9 bases fitting TRBD1. CDR1 is PRHDT and CDR2 is FYEKMQ in the germline V gene (reference sequence). The CDR3 spans 16 residues. In nucleotides, the CDR3 is TGCGCCAGCAGCCTGAAAGGGGACAGGGCCCAAGAGACCCAGTACTTC. This gives the protein CASSLKGDRAQETQYF.

Worth noting for this clonotype: The conserved final phenylalanine or tryptophan is absent from the CDR3, which likely points to a read error. V usage is TRBV5-1 and J usage is TRBJ2-5; D is ambiguous. Germline V gene lookup returns CDR1 SGHRS and CDR2 YFSETQ. The CDR3 totals 15 residues. The CDR3 coding sequence is TGTGCCAGCAGTACCGACCCGCTTAGGCCCAAGACCCAGTACCTC. This translates into CASSTDPLRPKTQYL.

At least ten counts were recorded for this clonotype. The gene calls are TRBV5-1 and TRBJ2-2, with 10 bases fitting TRBD1. This CDR3 has 17 amino acids. The germline gives CDR1 SGHRS, CDR2 YFSETQ. The V gene end was trimmed by 4 bases and the J gene end by 1 base; junction bases not matched to a gene: 7. The CDR3 sequence is CASSGTGDTMNTGELFF. The CDR3 nucleotides are TGCGCCAGCAGCGGGACAGGGGACACGATGAACACCGGGGAGCTGTTTTTT.

This clonotype was seen more than once but under ten times. A read error is possible here, since a much larger clone lies one base away. The rearrangement joins TRBV12-3 or TRBV12-4 to TRBJ2-4; 7 bases line up with TRBD1. The CDR3 consists of 12 residues. The CDR3 DNA sequence: TGTGTCAGCAGTTTAGGGGGCTTGAGTCAGTACTTC. The encoded protein is CVSSLGGLSQYF.